The T cell receptor beta chain under discussion was sequenced for a study of T-cell reconstitution after alpha-beta-depleted transplantation in children (dated by TCRdb to 2015 to 2016). Concerning the study at large: The study quantitatively tracked T-cell immune reconstitution after TCRalphabeta/CD19-depleted allogeneic hematopoietic cell transplantation in children using TCR repertoire profiling. Beyond this particular receptor, the publication reports: In some patients, the high TCRbeta diversity seen at day 60 was put down to recipient T cells and intrathymic progenitors that had survived conditioning. Over the following months the frequencies of hyperexpanded clones went down, and after one year T-cell counts and TCRbeta diversity were mostly credited to newly produced T cells. The apparently early alphabetaT-cell count recovery about two months after transplant was reportedly dependent on only several hundred rapidly expanded clones derived from non-depleted graft cells.

Receptors were amplified or captured by PCR. The reads were generated on an Illumina HiSeq 2500. TCR library preparation used molecular barcoding, with unique molecular identifiers applied to normalize quantification of the TCRbeta repertoire. Through fastp at Q25 and MiXCR, TCRdb rebuilt clones from the public reads, retaining in-frame beta chains. Rows are unified per CDR3 protein, each entry keeping the most common DNA and genes. The table for this sample lists 250,000 to 400,000 distinct CDR3 sequences; about a quarter of them were counted only once. Around 9.9% of the sample belongs to the ten largest clones. A word on this clonotype: It has no known antigen specificity. It may be a read error: a sequence one base away is much more abundant.

The treatment or condition label for this specimen denotes: allogeneic hematopoietic cell transplantation with graft depleted of TCRalphabeta T cells and CD19 B cells. The transplant recipients were children given TCRalphabeta/CD19-depleted allogeneic hematopoietic cell grafts. Sample: PBMCs, mostly from graft donor cells, taken 180 days after TCRalphabeta/CD19-depleted stem cell transplant. The clonotype was recovered from a male patient between 10 and 17 years old who had a stem cell transplant for acute lymphoblastic leukemia, so the T cells may come from the graft donor.

The CDR3 amino acid sequence is: CASNGSHTDTQYF. The sequenced DNA is TGCGCCAGTAACGGGAGTCACACAGATACGCAGTATTTT. The chain is encoded by TRBV5-1 joined to TRBJ2-3; TRBD2 could be the D gene, as 6 bases match. Trimming takes 8 bases from V and 2 bases from J, and the germline ends sit 12 bases apart. Reading from cysteine to phenylalanine, the CDR3 counts 13 amino acids. This entry keeps only the CDR3 DNA: 39 bases, framed from base 1. The germline V gene gives CDR1 as SGHRS and CDR2 as YFSETQ. Full variable domain (CDR3 extended with the reference TRBV5-1 and TRBJ2-3 proteins): KAGVTQTPRYLIKTRGQQVTLSCSPISGHRSVSWYQQTPGQGLQFLFEYFSETQRNKGNFPGRFSGRQFSNSRSEMNVSTLELGDSALYLCASNGSHTDTQYFGPGTRLTVL.